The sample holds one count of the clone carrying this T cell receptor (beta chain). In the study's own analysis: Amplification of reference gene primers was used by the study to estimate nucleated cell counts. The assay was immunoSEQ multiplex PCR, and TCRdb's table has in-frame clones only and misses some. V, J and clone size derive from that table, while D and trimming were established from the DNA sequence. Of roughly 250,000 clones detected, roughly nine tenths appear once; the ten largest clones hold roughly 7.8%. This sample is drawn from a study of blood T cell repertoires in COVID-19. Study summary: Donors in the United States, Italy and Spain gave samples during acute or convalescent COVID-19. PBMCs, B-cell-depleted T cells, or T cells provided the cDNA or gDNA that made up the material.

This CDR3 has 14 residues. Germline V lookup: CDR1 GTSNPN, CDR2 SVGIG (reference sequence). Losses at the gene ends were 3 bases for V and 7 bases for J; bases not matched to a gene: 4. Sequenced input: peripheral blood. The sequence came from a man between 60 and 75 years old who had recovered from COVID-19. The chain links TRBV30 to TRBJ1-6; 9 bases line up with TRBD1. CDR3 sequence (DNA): TGTGCCTGGAGAGCAGACAGGGGGAATTCACCCCTCCACTTT. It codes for CAWRADRGNSPLHF.